By share, the clone carrying this TCR beta chain counts as medium-sized (0.01 to 0.1%). Tregs were sorted as CD4+CD25+CD127-/low cells. The V gene's germline CDR1 is SGHRS and CDR2 YFSETQ. The CDR3 is 15 residues long. V lost 5 bases to trimming and J lost 2 bases, with 17 bases between them. TCRdb called the 5' RACE reads again in MiXCR, with one record for every CDR3 protein. The sample holds roughly 58,000 distinct CDR3 sequences; less than 25% are singletons and the top ten take 3.2%. Sequencing was performed on tumor-infiltrating Tregs sorted from the breast tumor. The TCR originated in a female donor with breast cancer. V and J are TRBV5-1 and TRBJ2-7; D may be TRBD1 (5 bases). In DNA form, the CDR3 reads TGCGCCAGCAGTCCCCTCGGGCAGGGCCCCTACGAGCAGTACTTC. As protein: CASSPLGQGPYEQYF.